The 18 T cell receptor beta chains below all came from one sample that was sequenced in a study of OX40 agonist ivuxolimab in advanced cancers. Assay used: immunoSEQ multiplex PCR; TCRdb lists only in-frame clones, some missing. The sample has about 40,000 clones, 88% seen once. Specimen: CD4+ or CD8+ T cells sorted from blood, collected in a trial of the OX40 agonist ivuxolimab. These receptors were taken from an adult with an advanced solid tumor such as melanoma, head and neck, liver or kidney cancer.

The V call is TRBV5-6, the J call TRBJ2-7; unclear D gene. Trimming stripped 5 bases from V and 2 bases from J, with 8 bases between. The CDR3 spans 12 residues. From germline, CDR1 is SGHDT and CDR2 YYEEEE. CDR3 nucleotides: TGTGCCAGCAGTGTTTCGGCCTACGAGCAGTACTTC. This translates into CASSVSAYEQYF.

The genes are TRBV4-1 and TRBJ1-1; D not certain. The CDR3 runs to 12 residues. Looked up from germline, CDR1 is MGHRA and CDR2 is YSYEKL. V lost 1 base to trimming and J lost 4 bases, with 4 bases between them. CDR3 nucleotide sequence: TGCGCCAGCAGCCAAGTGGGCACTGAAGCTTTCTTT. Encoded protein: CASSQVGTEAFF.

CDR3 DNA: TGCGCCAGCAGCTCACCAGGGACAGGAACCTACGAGCAGTACTTC. It yields the protein CASSSPGTGTYEQYF. This chain links TRBV5-1 with TRBJ2-7; 8 bases are shared with TRBD1. CDR1 and CDR2 from the germline V gene are SGHRS and YFSETQ. The CDR3 is 15 residues long. V trimming: 3 bases; J trimming: 2 bases; junction bases outside the gene matches: 7.

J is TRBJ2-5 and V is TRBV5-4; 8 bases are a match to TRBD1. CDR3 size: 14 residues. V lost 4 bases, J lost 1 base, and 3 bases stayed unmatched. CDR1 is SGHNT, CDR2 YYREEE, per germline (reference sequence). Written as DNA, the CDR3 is TGTGCCAGCAGCCCCGGACAGGGCCAAGAGACCCAGTACTTC. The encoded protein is CASSPGQGQETQYF.

CDR3 region: CASSLGRTYEQYF. CDR3 nucleotides: TGTGCCAGCAGCTTGGGAAGGACCTACGAGCAGTACTTC. The chain is built from TRBV7-8 and TRBJ2-7; D gene ambiguous. CDR3 length: 13 amino acids. Trimming took off 3 bases at V and 2 bases at J, with 8 bases between the two ends. Germline V gene data show CDR1 as SGHVS and CDR2 as FQNEAQ.

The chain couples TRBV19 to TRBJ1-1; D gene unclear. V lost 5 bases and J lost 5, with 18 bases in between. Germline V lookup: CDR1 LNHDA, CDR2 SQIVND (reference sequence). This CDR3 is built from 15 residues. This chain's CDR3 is CASSGGYFLGTEAFF. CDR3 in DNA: TGTGCCAGTAGTGGTGGGTACTTCTTAGGGACTGAAGCTTTCTTT. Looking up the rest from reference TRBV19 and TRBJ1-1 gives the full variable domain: DGGITQSPKYLFRKEGQNVTLSCEQNLNHDAMYWYRQDPGQGLRLIYYSQIVNDFQKGDIAEGYSVSREKKESFPLTVTSAQKNPTAFYLCASSGGYFLGTEAFFGQGTRLTVV.

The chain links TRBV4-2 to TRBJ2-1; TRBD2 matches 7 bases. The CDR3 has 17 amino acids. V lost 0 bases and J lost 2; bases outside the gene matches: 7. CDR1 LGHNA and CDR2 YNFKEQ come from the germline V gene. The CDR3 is CASSQEFGGGAYNEQFF. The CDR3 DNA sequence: TGTGCCAGCAGCCAAGAGTTCGGGGGAGGGGCCTACAATGAGCAGTTCTTC.

CDR3 in DNA: TGTGCCAGCAGCTTGGGCCGGGCTAGGGGGTCACCCCTCCACTTT. Its translation: CASSLGRARGSPLHF. The chain recombines TRBV7-6 with TRBJ1-6; a possible D gene is TRBD1 (6 bases). Per the germline V gene, CDR1 is SGHVS and CDR2 is FNYEAQ. V gave up 3 bases and J gave up 10 bases, with 16 bases separating them. The CDR3 totals 15 residues.

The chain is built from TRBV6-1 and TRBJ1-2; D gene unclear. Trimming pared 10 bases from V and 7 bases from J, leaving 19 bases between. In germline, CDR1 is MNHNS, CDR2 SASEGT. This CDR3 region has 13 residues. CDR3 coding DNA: TGTGCCACTAATATAAATCGGGCGGCTGGCTACACCTTC. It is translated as CATNINRAAGYTF.

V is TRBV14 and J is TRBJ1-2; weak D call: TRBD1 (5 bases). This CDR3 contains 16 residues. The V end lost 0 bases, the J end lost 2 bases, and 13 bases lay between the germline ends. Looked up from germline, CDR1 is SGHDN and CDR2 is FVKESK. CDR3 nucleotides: TGTGCCAGCAGCCAAGATCCCCGGGCAGGGAACTATGGCTACACCTTC. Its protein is CASSQDPRAGNYGYTF.

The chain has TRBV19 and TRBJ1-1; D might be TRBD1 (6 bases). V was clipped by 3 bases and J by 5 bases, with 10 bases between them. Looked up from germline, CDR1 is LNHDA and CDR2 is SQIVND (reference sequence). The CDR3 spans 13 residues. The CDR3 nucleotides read TGTGCCAGTAGTATTAGTGGGACAACTGAAGCTTTCTTT. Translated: CASSISGTTEAFF.

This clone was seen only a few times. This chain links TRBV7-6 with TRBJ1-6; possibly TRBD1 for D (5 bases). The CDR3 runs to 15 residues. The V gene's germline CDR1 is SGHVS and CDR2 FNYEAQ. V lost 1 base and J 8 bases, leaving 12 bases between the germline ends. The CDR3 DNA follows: TGTGCCAGCAGCTTAGATCGGTGGGGGGATTCACCCCTCCACTTT. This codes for CASSLDRWGDSPLHF.

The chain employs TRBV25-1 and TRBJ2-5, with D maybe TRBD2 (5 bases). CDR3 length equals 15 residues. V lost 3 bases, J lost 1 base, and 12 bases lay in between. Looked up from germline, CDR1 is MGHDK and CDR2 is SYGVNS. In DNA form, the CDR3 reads TGTGCCAGCAGTGAGTTCCGGGGATTCCAAGAGACCCAGTACTTC. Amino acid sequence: CASSEFRGFQETQYF.

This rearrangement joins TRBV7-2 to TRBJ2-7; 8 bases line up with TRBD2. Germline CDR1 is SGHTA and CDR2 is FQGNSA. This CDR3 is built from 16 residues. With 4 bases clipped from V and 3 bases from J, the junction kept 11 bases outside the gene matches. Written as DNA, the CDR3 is TGTGCCAGCAGCTCCTCCCGACTAGCGAGGGACTACGAGCAGTACTTC. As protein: CASSSSRLARDYEQYF. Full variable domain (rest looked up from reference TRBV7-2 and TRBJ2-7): GAGVSQSPSNKVTEKGKDVELRCDPISGHTALYWYRQSLGQGLEFLIYFQGNSAPDKSGLPSDRFSAERTGGSVSTLTIQRTQQEDSAVYLCASSSSRLARDYEQYFGPGTRLTVT.

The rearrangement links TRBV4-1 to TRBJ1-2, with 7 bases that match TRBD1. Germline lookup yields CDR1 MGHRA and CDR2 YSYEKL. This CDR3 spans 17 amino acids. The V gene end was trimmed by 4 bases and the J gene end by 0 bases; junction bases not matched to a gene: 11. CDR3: CASSPVTGEGANYGYTF. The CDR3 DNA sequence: TGCGCCAGCAGCCCGGTCACAGGGGAAGGAGCTAACTATGGCTACACCTTC.

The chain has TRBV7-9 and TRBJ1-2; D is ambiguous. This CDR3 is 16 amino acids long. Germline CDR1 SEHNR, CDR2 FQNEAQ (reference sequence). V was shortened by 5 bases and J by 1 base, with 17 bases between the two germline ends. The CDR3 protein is CASSPAGSAFNYGYTF. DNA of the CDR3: TGTGCCAGCAGCCCCGCGGGGAGTGCCTTTAACTATGGCTACACCTTC.

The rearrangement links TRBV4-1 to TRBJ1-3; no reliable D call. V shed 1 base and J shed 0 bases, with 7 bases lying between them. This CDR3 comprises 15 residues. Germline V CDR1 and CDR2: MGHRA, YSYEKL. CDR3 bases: TGCGCCAGCAGCCAAGGGATTTCCTCTGGAAACACCATATATTTT. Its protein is CASSQGISSGNTIYF.

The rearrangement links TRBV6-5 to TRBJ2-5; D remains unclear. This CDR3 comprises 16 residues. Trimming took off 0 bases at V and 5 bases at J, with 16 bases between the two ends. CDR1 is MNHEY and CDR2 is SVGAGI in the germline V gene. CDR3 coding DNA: TGTGCCAGCAGTTACTCGACCAGCTCGAACGTCGAGACCCAGTACTTC. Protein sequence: CASSYSTSSNVETQYF.